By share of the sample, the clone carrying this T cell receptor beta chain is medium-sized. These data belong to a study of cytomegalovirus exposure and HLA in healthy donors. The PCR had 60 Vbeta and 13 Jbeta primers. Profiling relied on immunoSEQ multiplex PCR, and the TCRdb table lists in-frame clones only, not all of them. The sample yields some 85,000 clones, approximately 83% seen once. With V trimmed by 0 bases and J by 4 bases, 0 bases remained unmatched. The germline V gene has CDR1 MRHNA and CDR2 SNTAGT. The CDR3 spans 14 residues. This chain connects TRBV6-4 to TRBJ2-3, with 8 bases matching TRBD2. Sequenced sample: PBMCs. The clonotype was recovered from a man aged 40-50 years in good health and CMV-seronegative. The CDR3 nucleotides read TGTGCCAGCAGTGACTCGCGGGGGGCAGATACGCAGTATTTT. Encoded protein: CASSDSRGADTQYF.